This T cell receptor (beta chain) was documented in a study of immune evolution from preneoplasia to lung adenocarcinoma (dated by TCRdb to 2020 to 2022). Study-wide context: HLA loss of heterozygosity was observed in approximately 7%, 15% and 30% of AIS, MIA and ADC lesions, respectively, and was not observed in any AAH lesions. The study profiled immune contexture across lung adenocarcinoma precursors and invasive adenocarcinoma using immune gene expression, TCR sequencing and multiplex immunofluorescence. Resected precursor lesions (AAH, AIS, MIA) and invasive adenocarcinomas were compared against paired morphologically normal lung tissue. The sample size was set by how many specimens were available, not by a prior power calculation. Whole exome sequencing and methylation data from the same cohort of nodules were integrated with the immune data. A total of around 56 patients with pulmonary nodules who underwent surgical resection were included in the overall cohort. The TCR sequencing data were obtained from about 51 patients. According to the study, roughly 100 samples went through TCR sequencing. POLYSOLVER was used to infer Class I HLA alleles from exome data, and LOHHLA was used to detect allele-specific HLA loss. Beyond this particular receptor, the publication reports: Top T cell clone frequencies were highest in normal lung and appeared to decrease progressively from AAH through AIS, MIA and invasive adenocarcinoma. Because all patients were from Japan and China, applicability to Western populations was uncertain. The findings were based on association rather than direct causation, and larger cohorts with long-term follow-up and longitudinal biopsies were deemed needed. Clonality was highest in normal lung, while later-stage lesions appeared to have lower clonality but higher T cell density and diversity. The highest T cell clonality was observed in KRAS-mutant nodules compared with EGFR-mutant or double wild-type lesions.

Using the immunoSEQ hsTCRbeta Kit, TCR beta CDR3 regions were sequenced from DNA. As for how the authors treated the data: The ImmunoSEQ Analyzer was used to analyse the TCR sequencing data. T cell clonality was defined as 1 minus Pielou's evenness, as computed on productive rearrangements. To measure T cell diversity, the inverse Simpson index was applied to productive templates. T cell density was defined as TCR beta template counts normalized to usable DNA, with usable DNA estimated by amplification and sequencing of housekeeping genes. Two-sided Kruskal-Wallis tests were used to compare TCR metrics between histologic stages. The clones in this table, taken by TCRdb from immuneACCESS, are in-frame only. Not every clone is retained; where verified, under half of the shortfall comes from an unresolved V gene, and the cause of the rest is unknown. That table supplies the V and J calls and clone size; D and trimming were determined from the DNA. For this sample the table gives 4,000 or so clones, of which 82% were detected only once. Of the sample, more than 6% falls within the top ten clones.

Remarks on this clone: Its antigen specificity is not known. No much larger clone exists at a distance of one base, and base qualities are not known.

Patients underwent resection in Japan or China between the mid-2010s and the late 2010s. Histologic diagnosis of each case was confirmed independently by two lung cancer pathologists on H&E slides. Premalignant or tumor cells were enriched for nucleic acid extraction by macro-dissection performed after pathologic assessment. DNA was isolated from FFPE tissue using the AllPrep DNA/RNA FFPE Kit. The source is a person aged 65-85 years with invasive lung adenocarcinoma. The sequencing input was FFPE invasive lung adenocarcinoma tissue. The cell subset or site label here, explained by the study, means: frankly invasive lung adenocarcinoma (ADC).

In nucleotides, the sequence is TGTGCCAGCAGCCGGACAGGAGCAGACACCGGGGAGCTGTTTTTT. Translated, this is CASSRTGADTGELFF. The chain couples TRBV7-3 to TRBJ2-2, with 7 central nucleotides matching TRBD1. Trimming leaves V shorter by 5 bases and J shorter by 3 bases, with the junction holding 6 bases beyond the gene matches. From its cysteine to its phenylalanine, the CDR3 spans 15 amino acids. The entry retains the CDR3 DNA only, 45 bases that are in frame from base 1. From a lookup of the germline V gene, CDR1 and CDR2 are SGHTA and FQGTGA.